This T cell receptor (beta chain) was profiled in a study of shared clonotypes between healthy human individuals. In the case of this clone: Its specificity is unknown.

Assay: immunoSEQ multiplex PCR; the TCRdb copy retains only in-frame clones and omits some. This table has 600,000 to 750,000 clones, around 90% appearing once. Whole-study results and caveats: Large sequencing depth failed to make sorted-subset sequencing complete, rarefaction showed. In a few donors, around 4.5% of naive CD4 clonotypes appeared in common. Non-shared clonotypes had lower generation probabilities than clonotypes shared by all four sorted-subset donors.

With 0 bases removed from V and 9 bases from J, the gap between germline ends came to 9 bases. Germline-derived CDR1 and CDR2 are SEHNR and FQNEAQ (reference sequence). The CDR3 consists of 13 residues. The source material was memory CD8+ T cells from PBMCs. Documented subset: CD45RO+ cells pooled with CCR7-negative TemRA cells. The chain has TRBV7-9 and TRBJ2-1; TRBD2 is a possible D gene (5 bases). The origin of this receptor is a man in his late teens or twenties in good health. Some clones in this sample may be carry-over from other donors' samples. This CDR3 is CASSLAGAGEQFF. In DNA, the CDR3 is TGTGCCAGCAGCTTAGCGGGAGCTGGTGAGCAGTTCTTC.